These T cell receptor beta chains were read from a single sample in a study of spatial heterogeneity in lung cancer. Using its own MiXCR run on the 5' RACE reads, TCRdb lists one record per CDR3 protein. The sample holds some 100,000 distinct CDR3 sequences; 10% to 15% are singletons and the top ten take about two fifths. The starting material was PBMCs, obtained at surgery. Every receptor here comes from a male donor with early-stage non-small cell lung cancer. CDR3s include the opening cysteine and the closing phenylalanine or tryptophan. Fields, in order: J gene, V gene, clone size, D gene, CDR3 DNA, CDR3 protein. D genes are given only for firm matches. Some rows have no size entry. The others give once, few or many, or a class for an expanded clone.

J: TRBJ1-2
V: TRBV7-2
size: .
D: .
DNA: TGTGCCAGCAGCGCCCAGGTGGGCTACACCTTC
CDR3: CASSAQVGYTF

J: TRBJ2-7
V: TRBV3-1
size: .
D: TRBD2
DNA: TGTGCCAGCAGCCGGACTAGCACCAACGAGCAGTACTTC
CDR3: CASSRTSTNEQYF

J: TRBJ2-3
V: TRBV4-2
size: .
D: TRBD2
DNA: TGTGCCAGCAGTGGGTCTAGCGGGAGTAATACAGATACGCAGTATTTT
CDR3: CASSGSSGSNTDTQYF

J: TRBJ2-5
V: TRBV7-9
size: many
D: .
DNA: TGTGCCAGCAGCTTCGTGAAAGAGACCCAGTACTTC
CDR3: CASSFVKETQYF

J: TRBJ2-1
V: TRBV20-1
size: few
D: TRBD1
DNA: TGCAGTGCTAGAGAGGGGGGACAGGGAAACAATGAGCAGTTCTTC
CDR3: CSAREGGQGNNEQFF

J: TRBJ2-3
V: TRBV7-6
size: many
D: .
DNA: TGTGCCAGCAGCTCACAGGCACCCCGAGCTCATACGCAGTATTTT
CDR3: CASSSQAPRAHTQYF

J: TRBJ1-6
V: TRBV6-5
size: large
D: .
DNA: TGTGCCAGCAGTTACTCGGGGGATTCACCCCTCCACTTT
CDR3: CASSYSGDSPLHF

J: TRBJ2-1
V: TRBV4-3
size: many
D: TRBD2
DNA: TGCGCCAGCAGCCAAGAACTAGCGGGCCGAATCCCCTACAATGAGCAGTTCTTC
CDR3: CASSQELAGRIPYNEQFF

J: TRBJ2-5
V: TRBV13
size: .
D: TRBD2
DNA: TGTGCCAGCAGCTTAGGAGGGACTAGCGGGATAACCTTGGAGGAGACCCAGTACTTC
CDR3: CASSLGGTSGITLEETQYF

J: TRBJ2-1
V: TRBV29-1
size: many
D: .
DNA: TGCAGCGTTGAAGATCGAGATCACAGCTCCTACAATGAGCAGTTCTTC
CDR3: CSVEDRDHSSYNEQFF

J: TRBJ2-5
V: TRBV20-1
size: .
D: .
DNA: TGCAGTGCTAGAGACTCGGGCGGGCGGCAAGAGACCCAGTACTTC
CDR3: CSARDSGGRQETQYF

J: TRBJ1-5
V: TRBV6-6
size: .
D: .
DNA: TGTGCCAGCAGTTACTCAATCAATAGCAATCAGCCCCAGCATTTT
CDR3: CASSYSINSNQPQHF

J: TRBJ1-1
V: TRBV7-3
size: .
D: .
DNA: TGTGCCAGCAGCCCGGGACTCCTGGACACTGAAGCTTTCTTT
CDR3: CASSPGLLDTEAFF

J: TRBJ1-3
V: TRBV11-1
size: few
D: .
DNA: TGTGCCAGCAGCGATGACTTCTCTGGAAACACCATATATTTT
CDR3: CASSDDFSGNTIYF

J: TRBJ2-3
V: TRBV10-3
size: .
D: TRBD2
DNA: TGTGCCATCGATTCAGCGGGGGTTCGAGATACGCAGTATTTT
CDR3: CAIDSAGVRDTQYF

J: TRBJ2-3
V: TRBV7-2
size: .
D: TRBD2
DNA: TGTGCCAGCAGCTTATCGGGGCGCGGGGGAGATACGCAGTATTTT
CDR3: CASSLSGRGGDTQYF

J: TRBJ2-3
V: TRBV10-3
size: many
D: .
DNA: TGTGCCATCAGTCCCAGTTGGGGCAGGGGCTCAGATACGCAGTATTTT
CDR3: CAISPSWGRGSDTQYF

J: TRBJ1-3
V: TRBV12-3/TRBV12-4
size: few
D: TRBD1
DNA: TGTGCCAGCAGTTCACCCACAGGGGGTGGAGGAAACACCATATATTTT
CDR3: CASSSPTGGGGNTIYF

J: TRBJ1-5
V: TRBV12-3/TRBV12-4
size: many
D: TRBD1
DNA: TGTGCCAGCAGTTTCCAGGGGGGGAATCAGCCCCAGCATTTT
CDR3: CASSFQGGNQPQHF

J: TRBJ2-3
V: TRBV4-2
size: many
D: .
DNA: TGTGCCAGCAGCCAAGTTAGGGAAGATACGCAGTATTTT
CDR3: CASSQVREDTQYF

J: TRBJ1-4
V: TRBV7-2
size: .
D: .
DNA: TGTGCCAGCAGCCCAGCCCACGGGTCGGCTAATGATAAACTGTTTTTT
CDR3: CASSPAHGSANDKLFF

J: TRBJ2-7
V: TRBV7-2
size: few
D: TRBD2
DNA: TGTGCCAGCACCTTACTAGCGGGAGTAGTCTACGAGCAGTACTTC
CDR3: CASTLLAGVVYEQYF

J: TRBJ1-2
V: TRBV20-1
size: .
D: TRBD1
DNA: TGCAGTGCTAGTCTACAGGGGGCTGGCTACACCTTC
CDR3: CSASLQGAGYTF

J: TRBJ2-1
V: TRBV5-4
size: .
D: .
DNA: TGTGCCACCTCAAGGACTCAATCTCACAATGAGCAGTTCTTC
CDR3: CATSRTQSHNEQFF

J: TRBJ1-1
V: TRBV7-2
size: many
D: TRBD1
DNA: TGTGCCAGCAGCGCCCCCGGACAGGGTAGGACGACTGAAGCTTTCTTT
CDR3: CASSAPGQGRTTEAFF

J: TRBJ1-1
V: TRBV28
size: .
D: .
DNA: TGTGCCAGCACTGGCGGGACAATAAACACTGAAGCTTTCTTT
CDR3: CASTGGTINTEAFF

J: TRBJ1-2
V: TRBV7-2
size: .
D: TRBD1
DNA: TGTGCCAGCAGCTTTGACGGGACAGGGGGCTATGGCTACACCTTC
CDR3: CASSFDGTGGYGYTF

J: TRBJ2-7
V: TRBV28
size: few
D: .
DNA: TGTGCCAGTGAGAGGGATGGCACAGAAGAGCAGTACTTC
CDR3: CASERDGTEEQYF

J: TRBJ1-1
V: TRBV12-3/TRBV12-4
size: .
D: .
DNA: TGTGCCAGCAGCTTAGCCCTTGGGGGGACTGAAGCTTTCTTT
CDR3: CASSLALGGTEAFF

J: TRBJ2-7
V: TRBV5-1
size: many
D: TRBD2
DNA: TGCGCCAGCAGCTTGGTCGCTAGCGGGGAAGAGCAGTACTTC
CDR3: CASSLVASGEEQYF

J: TRBJ2-5
V: TRBV20-1
size: few
D: TRBD2
DNA: TGCAGCGGACTAGCGGGGCAAGAGACCCAGTACTTC
CDR3: CSGLAGQETQYF

J: TRBJ2-6
V: TRBV19
size: few
D: TRBD1
DNA: TGTGCCTCCTTAGAGGGGGCCGGGGCCAACGTCCTGACTTTC
CDR3: CASLEGAGANVLTF

J: TRBJ2-7
V: TRBV6-1
size: few
D: .
DNA: TGTGCCAGCAGTGAAGAAAGACTCCTAGTGGAGCAGTACTTC
CDR3: CASSEERLLVEQYF

J: TRBJ2-7
V: TRBV10-3
size: many
D: TRBD1
DNA: TGTGCCATCAGCACAGGACAGGTGTCGGGGTACGAGCAGTACTTC
CDR3: CAISTGQVSGYEQYF

J: TRBJ2-7
V: TRBV4-3
size: .
D: .
DNA: TGCGCCAGCAGCCAAGATGGCCTGCATCCCTACGAGCAGTACTTC
CDR3: CASSQDGLHPYEQYF

J: TRBJ2-3
V: TRBV5-1
size: .
D: TRBD2
DNA: TGCGCCAGCAGCCCCCCAGCGGGGGGAAGCTCTAGTACGCAGTATTTT
CDR3: CASSPPAGGSSSTQYF

J: TRBJ2-7
V: TRBV23-1
size: few
D: .
DNA: TGCGCCGTCAGCGGAACCGACTACGAGCAGTACTTC
CDR3: CAVSGTDYEQYF

J: TRBJ2-1
V: TRBV6-5
size: many
D: TRBD2
DNA: TGTGCCAGCAGTCCCACGGGGGGAAGGGCCAATGAGCAGTTCTTC
CDR3: CASSPTGGRANEQFF

J: TRBJ2-7
V: TRBV5-1
size: many
D: .
DNA: TGCGCCAGCAGTTCCCGACAGGGAGGCTCCTACGAGCAGTACTTC
CDR3: CASSSRQGGSYEQYF

J: TRBJ2-1
V: TRBV7-9
size: .
D: .
DNA: TGTGCCAGCGCCCGCCACGGGACGGCGAGGAATGAGCAGTTCTTC
CDR3: CASARHGTARNEQFF

J: TRBJ2-1
V: TRBV28
size: .
D: TRBD2
DNA: TGTGCCAGCAGACTCGGGACTAGCGGGGGCGCCGGGTCCTACAATGAGCAGTTCTTC
CDR3: CASRLGTSGGAGSYNEQFF

J: TRBJ2-7
V: TRBV6-5
size: many
D: .
DNA: TGTGCCAGCAGTTCCACAGGGTCTTGGGAGCAGTACTTC
CDR3: CASSSTGSWEQYF

J: TRBJ2-2
V: TRBV7-9
size: .
D: TRBD2
DNA: TGTGCCAGCAGCTCAACTAGCGCCGGGGAGCTGTTTTTT
CDR3: CASSSTSAGELFF

J: TRBJ2-2
V: TRBV4-3
size: few
D: TRBD2
DNA: TGCGCCAGCAGCCAAGATCCGGGACTAGCAGGCGGCGGGGAGCTGTTTTTT
CDR3: CASSQDPGLAGGGELFF